This passage covers 3 T cell receptor beta chains from one sample sequenced in a study of molecular identifiers for immune sequencing clone quantification. Using its own MiXCR run on the PCR reads, TCRdb lists one record per CDR3 protein. The sample has over 600,000 distinct CDR3 sequences; around 20% are singletons. Sequencing used naive CD8+ T cells from blood, with Jurkat cell RNA spiked in. Subset meaning: FACS-sorted CD8+CD4-CCR7+CD45RA+ naive T cells. All receptors derive from a human donor in good health. Some libraries in this study had Jurkat cell RNA spiked in.

This clonotype was observed at least ten times. V and J are TRBV5-1 and TRBJ2-3; 8 bases line up with TRBD2. This CDR3 is 17 amino acids long. In germline, CDR1 is SGHRS, CDR2 YFSETQ. V trimming: 0 bases; J trimming: 1 base; junction bases outside the gene matches: 7. The CDR3 DNA follows: TGCGCCAGCAGCTTGGATCGTGCGGGGGGTGGCACAGATACGCAGTATTTT. Amino acid sequence: CASSLDRAGGGTDTQYF.

In this sample, this clonotype turned up many times. This sequence may be a read error, since a much larger clone differs from it by one base. The rearrangement links TRBV13 to TRBJ2-7; the D gene is possibly TRBD1 (5 bases). The CDR3 spans 13 residues. Germline CDR1 PRHDT, CDR2 FYEKMQ (reference sequence). V lost 5 bases, J lost 2 bases, and 10 bases lay in between. The CDR3 region has the DNA TGTGCCAGCAGCCCGAGACAGACCTACGAGCAGTACTTC. Protein: CASSPRQTYEQYF.

Many counts were recorded for this clonotype. The rearrangement uses TRBV27 and TRBJ2-2; 7 nucleotides line up with TRBD1. V was pared by 0 bases and J by 7 bases, with 11 bases of the junction left unmatched. Germline-derived CDR1 and CDR2 are MNHEY and SMNVEV (reference sequence). CDR3 length equals 17 residues. DNA for the CDR3: TGTGCCAGCAGTTTATCGTTGAGACAGGGCATTTTCGGGGAGCTGTTTTTT. Its protein is CASSLSLRQGIFGELFF.